Shown below are 32 T cell receptor beta chains from a single sample sequenced in a study of control samples from healthy donors and cancer patients. The method was immunoSEQ multiplex PCR; TCRdb's version includes in-frame clones alone and lacks a portion of them. The sample carries 120,000 or so clones, roughly 86% recorded once. Sample: blood. The source is a man in his fifties or sixties in good health.

Comments on this clone: The germline gene is not matched at one end of the junction; a read error may be the cause. The chain joins TRBV7-7 to TRBJ1-5; D is uncertain. The CDR3 sequence is 18 residues long. Looked up from germline, CDR1 is SSHAT and CDR2 is FNYEAQ (reference sequence). The CDR3 here is CASTWVGRREQSNQPQHF. The DNA for the CDR3 is TGTGCTAGCACCTGGGTTGGTAGGAGGGAACAGAGCAATCAGCCCCAGCATTTT.

This chain links TRBV9 with TRBJ2-3; TRBD2 aligns across 10 bases. From germline, CDR1 is SGDLS and CDR2 YYNGEE. The CDR3 totals 16 residues. V trimming: 0 bases; J trimming: 2 bases; junction bases outside the gene matches: 3. The CDR3, as DNA: TGTGCCAGCAGCGTAGAGGGGACTAGCGCCACAGATACGCAGTATTTT. Translation gives CASSVEGTSATDTQYF. The variable domain in full, with the rest retrieved from reference TRBV9 and TRBJ2-3, is DSGVTQTPKHLITATGQRVTLRCSPRSGDLSVYWYQQSLDQGLQFLIQYYNGEERAKGNILERFSAQQFPDLHSELNLSSLELGDSALYFCASSVEGTSATDTQYFGPGTRLTVL.

The gene calls are TRBV9 and TRBJ1-1; D is undetermined. With 3 bases removed from V and 5 bases from J, the gap between germline ends came to 17 bases. The CDR3 covers 15 residues. CDR1 is SGDLS and CDR2 is YYNGEE in the germline V gene. The CDR3 DNA reads TGTGCCAGCAGCGCGGGTTATGGGGTTACGACTGAAGCTTTCTTT. Its protein is CASSAGYGVTTEAFF.

This rearrangement joins TRBV28 to TRBJ2-3, with TRBD1 matching over 9 bases. CDR1 is MDHEN, CDR2 SYDVKM, per germline. The CDR3 contains 13 residues. Trimming took 8 bases from V and 4 from J; bases not matched to a gene: 4. CDR3 bases: TGTGCCAGCGCTACAGGGGGCGCAGATACGCAGTATTTT. It yields the protein CASATGGADTQYF. Full variable domain (remainder filled in from reference TRBV28 and TRBJ2-3): DVKVTQSSRYLVKRTGEKVFLECVQDMDHENMFWYRQDPGLGLRLIYFSYDVKMKEKGDIPEGYSVSREKKERFSLILESASTNQTSMYLCASATGGADTQYFGPGTRLTVL.

This chain uses TRBV6-6 with TRBJ2-5, with TRBD2 identical over 12 bases. J gave up 5 bases and V 5 bases, and 6 bases lay outside the gene matches. Looked up from germline, CDR1 is MNHNY and CDR2 is SVGAGI (reference sequence). The CDR3 is made up of 15 amino acids. Here the CDR3 DNA reads TGTGCCAGCAGTCCTAGCGGGGGGGGGCTCGAGACCCAGTACTTC. Translated: CASSPSGGGLETQYF.

This chain connects TRBV18 to TRBJ2-5; D is perhaps TRBD1 or TRBD2 (5 bases each). Trimming cost V 5 bases and J 0 bases, with 7 bases left between them. Per the germline V gene, CDR1 is KGHSH and CDR2 is LQKENI. The CDR3 is 13 residues long. The CDR3 DNA reads TGTGCCAGCTCAGGGGGAAACCAAGAGACCCAGTACTTC. This translates into CASSGGNQETQYF.

The rearrangement links TRBV12-3 or TRBV12-4 to TRBJ1-5; maybe TRBD1 (6 bases). The CDR3 contains 13 residues. The V gene lost 1 base and the J gene lost 5 bases, with 6 bases spanning the gap. The DNA for the CDR3 is TGTGCCAGCAGTTTAGGACAGGATCAGCCCCAGCATTTT. Translation: CASSLGQDQPQHF.

In this sample, this clone turned up once. The chain employs TRBV19 and TRBJ1-1; 7 bases match TRBD1. The germline gives CDR1 LNHDA, CDR2 SQIVND (reference sequence). The CDR3 runs to 14 residues. With V trimmed by 7 bases and J by 0 bases, 5 bases remained unmatched. The DNA for the CDR3 is TGTGCCAGTAAGGGGGACAGCCTGAACACTGAAGCTTTCTTT. Protein sequence: CASKGDSLNTEAFF.

A note on this clone: Compared with germline, one end of the junction differs, possibly owing to a read error. The chain links TRBV5-6 to TRBJ1-1; no firm D call. Germline assignment: CDR1 SGHDT and CDR2 YYEEEE. CDR3 length: 14 amino acids. In DNA form, the CDR3 reads TGTGCCAGCACCTTGAAGGGCCCGAGGACTGAAGCTTTCTTT. Amino acid sequence: CASTLKGPRTEAFF.

The rearrangement uses TRBV7-2 and TRBJ2-7; D unclear. Per the germline V gene, CDR1 is SGHTA and CDR2 is FQGNSA. Trimming cost V 1 base and J 5 bases, with 6 bases left between them. The CDR3 is 12 residues long. CDR3 in DNA: TGTGCCAGCAGCTTAGTGCTCCACGAGCAGTACTTC. This codes for CASSLVLHEQYF.

V and J are TRBV21-1 and TRBJ2-7; no check of the table's D call, TRBD1, against the DNA was made. TRBV21-1 is classified as a pseudogene. The CDR3 runs 15 residues. As DNA, the CDR3 is TGTGCCAGCAGCAAAGGGTCGGACAGGGGATACGAGCAGTACTTC. Its protein is CASSKGSDRGYEQYF.

This clone showed up just once. The chain is built from TRBV28 and TRBJ2-7; TRBD1 matches 11 bases. V lost 1 base to trimming and J lost 5 bases; unmatched junction nucleotides: 4. CDR1 and CDR2 (germline): MDHEN, SYDVKM. This CDR3 contains 15 residues. Written as DNA, the CDR3 is TGTGCCAGCAGTTTATATGGACAGGGGGCCCACGAGCAGTACTTC. Its translation is CASSLYGQGAHEQYF.

The chain links TRBV20-1 to TRBJ1-2, with TRBD1 as a possible D gene (6 bases). CDR1 is DFQATT, CDR2 SNEGSKA, per germline (reference sequence). The V end lost 5 bases, the J end lost 8 bases, and 12 bases lay between the germline ends. The CDR3 consists of 11 residues. The CDR3 sequence is CSASTGQGYTF. CDR3 DNA: TGCAGTGCTTCTACAGGGCAGGGCTACACCTTC.

The CDR3 sequence: CSATHGRYTF. CDR3 nucleotide sequence: TGCAGTGCTACCCACGGGCGCTACACCTTC. This rearrangement joins TRBV20-1 to TRBJ1-2; D remains unclear. Germline CDR1 reads DFQATT; CDR2 reads SNEGSKA (reference sequence). The ends were cut back, 4 bases at V and 9 bases at J, with 9 bases in the middle. This CDR3 is 10 amino acids long.

Here the CDR3 reads CASSLEAGASTDTQYF. CDR3 bases: TGTGCCAGCAGCTTAGAAGCGGGGGCCAGCACAGATACGCAGTATTTT. The chain couples TRBV11-2 to TRBJ2-3, with 8 bases fitting TRBD2. The CDR3 covers 16 residues. The germline CDR1 and CDR2 sequences are SGHAT and FQNNGV. The V gene end was trimmed by 0 bases and the J gene end by 0 bases; junction bases not matched to a gene: 2.

The chain joins TRBV28 to TRBJ1-4, with 12 bases that match TRBD1. J gave up 7 bases and V 4 bases, and 13 bases lay outside the gene matches. Germline CDR1 reads MDHEN; CDR2 reads SYDVKM. CDR3 length: 18 residues. In nucleotides, the CDR3 is TGTGCCAGCAGTTCTAAGATTGGGACAGGGGGCCGAGGTGAAAAACTGTTTTTT. Its translation is CASSSKIGTGGRGEKLFF.

The sample holds one count of this clone. The chain combines TRBV5-4 with TRBJ1-1, with no clear D. CDR1 and CDR2 from the germline V gene are SGHNT and YYREEE (reference sequence). The CDR3 spans 13 residues. The V and J ends lost 0 bases and 5 bases respectively, with 8 bases between them. The chain's CDR3 is CASSLEVVTEAFF. The CDR3 DNA is TGTGCCAGCAGCTTGGAAGTGGTTACTGAAGCTTTCTTT.

The count of this clone is one. The chain uses TRBV2 and TRBJ2-5; no clear D. CDR3 size: 13 residues. Per germline, CDR1 SNHLY and CDR2 FYNNEI. V lost 9 bases to trimming and J lost 9 bases, with 20 bases between them. The DNA for the CDR3 is TGTGCCAGTCTTAGACCCCCTCAAGTTGCCCAGTACTTC. Translated, it gives CASLRPPQVAQYF.

This chain joins TRBV7-2 and TRBJ2-3, with D uncertain. The V end lost 4 bases, the J end lost 2 bases, and 7 bases lay between the germline ends. Germline values: CDR1 SGHTA, CDR2 FQGNSA. The CDR3 contains 13 residues. The CDR3 loop reads CASSSTTTDTQYF. The CDR3 bases are TGTGCCAGCAGCTCCACAACCACAGATACGCAGTATTTT.

DNA for the CDR3: TGTGCCAGCAGTTCGCGGTTCCAGGGGGCCAAAAACATTCAGTACTTC. This gives the protein CASSSRFQGAKNIQYF. The chain employs TRBV27 and TRBJ2-4; TRBD1 might be the D (6 bases). V was pared by 4 bases and J by 1 base, with 14 bases between. CDR1 is MNHEY, CDR2 SMNVEV, per germline (reference sequence). The CDR3 has 16 residues.

The rearrangement links TRBV12-3 or TRBV12-4 to TRBJ1-1; D ambiguous. Trimming stripped 6 bases from V and 4 bases from J, with 9 bases between. The CDR3 length is 12 residues. CDR3 region: CASRRLGTEAFF. Here the CDR3 DNA reads TGTGCCAGCAGGCGACTGGGCACTGAAGCTTTCTTT.

V usage is TRBV21-1 and J usage is TRBJ2-2; the table's D gene call, TRBD1, was not cross checked with the DNA. TRBV21-1 is a recognized pseudogene. The CDR3 sequence is 20 residues long. The CDR3 DNA is TGTGCCAGCAAAAAGAGGGGGGGACAGGGGTGGCCCGCGAACACCGGGGAGCTGTTTTTT. It translates to CASKKRGGQGWPANTGELFF.

This chain joins TRBV19 and TRBJ2-1; 8 nucleotides align to TRBD1. Germline V CDR1 and CDR2: LNHDA, SQIVND (reference sequence). The junction had 3 bases not matched to a gene; V was cut back by 4 bases and J by 1 base. This CDR3 spans 15 amino acids. CDR3 region: CASSTRQGSYNEQFF. The DNA for the CDR3 is TGTGCCAGTAGTACGAGACAGGGGTCCTACAATGAGCAGTTCTTC.

V gene TRBV5-1 combines with J gene TRBJ2-1; 8 nucleotides line up with TRBD2. Unmatched junction bases numbered 4, after V lost 5 bases and J lost 0 bases. The CDR3 length is 15 residues. CDR1 is SGHRS and CDR2 is YFSETQ in the germline V gene. The CDR3 protein is CASRLAGGSYNEQFF. CDR3 coding DNA: TGCGCCAGCAGACTGGCGGGGGGCTCCTACAATGAGCAGTTCTTC.

The chain recombines TRBV23-1 with TRBJ1-3; D call uncertain. TRBV23-1 is marked as an open reading frame, function uncertain. V lost 2 bases and J lost 5, with 16 bases in between. This CDR3 contains 16 residues. This chain's CDR3 is CASSQPRVAPRNTIYF. Written as DNA, the CDR3 is TGCGCCAGCAGTCAACCCCGGGTCGCCCCCCGAAACACCATATATTTT.

The V gene is TRBV19, the J gene TRBJ2-3, with D perhaps TRBD2 (6 bases). The CDR3 covers 16 residues. V shed 5 bases and J shed 3 bases, with 18 bases lying between them. In germline, CDR1 is LNHDA, CDR2 SQIVND (reference sequence). The CDR3 protein is CASSSQAGSRTDTQYF. The CDR3 nucleotides are TGTGCCAGTAGTTCTCAGGCCGGGAGTCGGACAGATACGCAGTATTTT.

The rearrangement joins TRBV12-3 or TRBV12-4 to TRBJ2-7, with TRBD1 matching 7 bases. The CDR3 is made up of 12 amino acids. With V trimmed by 6 bases and J by 4 bases, 3 bases remained unmatched. The CDR3 coding sequence is TGTGCCAGCAGCATACAGGGGTACGAGCAGTACTTC. Protein sequence: CASSIQGYEQYF.

The V gene is TRBV28, the J gene TRBJ1-2, with TRBD1 as a possible D gene (6 bases). Trimming cost V 3 bases and J 8 bases, with 16 bases left between them. The V gene's germline CDR1 is MDHEN and CDR2 SYDVKM. CDR3 size: 14 residues. The CDR3 DNA is TGTGCCAGCAGTTTCGGCGGGGGCGCGGGGGGCTACACCTTC. Translation gives CASSFGGGAGGYTF.

In regard to this clone: In the same sample, other DNA sequences code for this CDR3. The V and J genes are TRBV6-5 and TRBJ1-5, with a possible D match to TRBD1 (6 bases). Trimming pared 6 bases from V and 0 bases from J, leaving 12 bases between. The CDR3 consists of 15 residues. Germline V gene data show CDR1 as MNHEY and CDR2 as SVGAGI. The CDR3 reads CASRTTGNSNQPQHF. CDR3 coding DNA: TGTGCCAGCAGAACGACAGGAAATAGCAATCAGCCCCAGCATTTT.

This sequence joins TRBV5-8 and TRBJ2-7; D not resolved. From germline, CDR1 is SGHTS and CDR2 YDEGEE. The CDR3 sequence is 11 residues long. Trimming removed 4 bases at V and 5 bases at J, with 7 bases between. For the CDR3, the DNA is TGTGCCAGCAGCGCGGTTGACGAGCAGTACTTC. Its protein product is CASSAVDEQYF.

This clone was observed at least ten times. V and J are TRBV2 and TRBJ1-5; D ambiguous. V lost 2 bases, J lost 3 bases, and 17 bases lay in between. This CDR3 is built from 17 residues. Germline V gives CDR1 SNHLY, CDR2 FYNNEI. CDR3 DNA sequence: TGTGCCAGCAGTGAATTCAAGGGAGCGATAATCAATCAGCCCCAGCATTTT. Translation gives CASSEFKGAIINQPQHF.

The rearrangement uses TRBV6-5 and TRBJ2-2, with D perhaps given as TRBD1 or TRBD2 (6 bases each). The germline V gene has CDR1 MNHEY and CDR2 SVGAGI. This CDR3 contains 14 residues. V lost 0 bases, J lost 9 bases, and 11 bases lay in between. The CDR3 is CASSYSSGGRELFF. As DNA, the CDR3 is TGTGCCAGCAGTTACTCGTCCGGGGGCCGGGAGCTGTTTTTT.